A selection of T cell receptor beta chains follows, all from one sample in a study of T cell responses to AZD1222 COVID-19 vaccine. Assay: immunoSEQ multiplex PCR; the TCRdb copy retains only in-frame clones and omits some. The data hold 90,000 to 150,000 clones, with about 85% observed a single time. The specimen was peripheral blood, collected 28 days after the second AZD1222 dose. The source of these receptors is an adult who received the AZD1222 COVID-19 vaccine. The CDR3 runs from the conserved cysteine through the conserved F or W. A D gene is named only where the DNA matches it firmly. Some rows mark clone size as missing; the rest say once, few, many or name a class of expanded clone.

NA	TRBV6-5	TRBJ1-3	NA	CASSYSKTPGNTIYF	TGTGCCAGCAGTTACTCGAAGACACCGGGAAACACCATATATTTT
NA	TRBV27	TRBJ2-2	NA	CASTISGTGELFF	TGTGCCAGCACCATTAGCGGCACCGGGGAGCTGTTTTTT
NA	TRBV11-3	TRBJ2-3	NA	CASSLGSGDTQYF	TGTGCCAGCAGCTTAGGGTCAGGGGATACGCAGTATTTT
NA	TRBV3-1/TRBV3-2	TRBJ1-1	NA	CASSQGAAERAFF	TGTGCCAGCAGCCAAGGGGCAGCGGAGCGAGCTTTCTTT
NA	TRBV3-1/TRBV3-2	TRBJ2-3	NA	CASSVSTDTQYF	TGTGCCAGCAGCGTAAGCACAGATACGCAGTATTTT
NA	TRBV7-9	TRBJ1-2	NA	CASSLEVRTQGYTF	TGTGCCAGCAGCTTAGAAGTTAGGACACAGGGCTACACCTTC
NA	TRBV5-6	TRBJ1-6	NA	CASSPAYNSPLHF	TGTGCCAGCAGCCCTGCTTATAATTCACCCCTCCACTTT
NA	TRBV12-3/TRBV12-4	TRBJ2-2	NA	CASSLRYTGELFF	TGTGCCAGCAGTTTAAGGTACACCGGGGAGCTGTTTTTT
NA	TRBV18	TRBJ1-5	NA	CASSPGTHKGPQHF	TGTGCCAGCTCGCCCGGGACCCATAAGGGGCCCCAGCATTTT
NA	TRBV5-6	TRBJ1-4	NA	CASSLGTIPRKLFF	TGTGCCAGCAGCCTAGGGACGATCCCGAGGAAACTGTTTTTT
TRBD1	TRBV30	TRBJ1-1	NA	CAWSRTGDEAFF	TGTGCCTGGAGCCGGACAGGGGATGAAGCTTTCTTT
TRBD2	TRBV10-3	TRBJ2-7	NA	CATRGDPASYEQYF	TGTGCCACCCGGGGGGACCCGGCGAGCTACGAGCAGTACTTC
TRBD1	TRBV18	TRBJ1-6	NA	CASSKGQENSPLHF	TGTGCCAGCTCAAAGGGACAGGAGAATTCACCCCTCCACTTT
NA	TRBV30	TRBJ1-2	NA	CAWNVPGPGSAQGYTF	TGTGCCTGGAACGTCCCCGGGCCGGGTTCAGCGCAGGGCTACACCTTC
NA	TRBV7-9	TRBJ1-2	NA	CASSLGGWGKGYTF	TGTGCCAGCAGCTTAGGTGGATGGGGGAAAGGCTACACCTTC
TRBD1	TRBV6-5	TRBJ2-7	NA	CASTQDRGSSYEQYF	TGTGCCAGCACACAGGACAGGGGAAGTTCCTACGAGCAGTACTTC
NA	TRBV9	TRBJ2-2	NA	CASSPRTDANTGELFF	TGTGCCAGCAGCCCCCGGACGGACGCGAACACCGGGGAGCTGTTTTTT
NA	TRBV7-2	TRBJ1-5	NA	CASSASNQPQHF	TGTGCCAGCAGCGCAAGCAATCAGCCCCAGCATTTT
TRBD1	TRBV5-1	TRBJ2-5	NA	CASSTFGQGEETQYF	TGCGCCAGCAGCACCTTCGGACAGGGTGAGGAGACCCAGTACTTC
NA	TRBV7-2	TRBJ2-2	once	CASSLGSNTGELFF	TGTGCCAGCAGCTTAGGTAGCAACACCGGGGAGCTGTTTTTT
NA	TRBV19	TRBJ2-1	few	CASIGDGLYNEQFF	TGTGCCAGTATCGGGGACGGATTATACAATGAGCAGTTCTTC
NA	TRBV12-3/TRBV12-4	TRBJ2-1	NA	CASSYTYNEQFF	TGTGCCAGCAGCTACACCTACAATGAGCAGTTCTTC
NA	TRBV15	TRBJ1-5	NA	CATSRGVGEGNQPQHF	TGTGCCACCAGCAGGGGGGTCGGAGAGGGCAATCAGCCCCAGCATTTT
NA	TRBV21-1	TRBJ1-2	few	CASSQTGGGYGYTF	TGTGCCAGCAGCCAGACAGGGGGCGGCTATGGCTACACCTTC
NA	TRBV7-8	TRBJ2-7	once	CASSLLIGGYEQYF	TGTGCCAGCAGCTTATTAATCGGGGGATACGAGCAGTACTTC
NA	TRBV9	TRBJ1-6	NA	CASSVVGGGNSPLHF	TGTGCCAGCAGCGTAGTAGGAGGTGGTAATTCACCCCTCCACTTT
NA	TRBV5-5	TRBJ2-6	once	CASSQPLSSGANVLTF	TGTGCCAGCAGCCAGCCCCTCAGCTCTGGGGCCAACGTCCTGACTTTC
TRBD1	TRBV27	TRBJ1-5	NA	CASSLRWSQGGEMSNQPQHF	TGTGCCAGCAGTTTACGGTGGTCGCAAGGGGGCGAAATGAGCAATCAGCCCCAGCATTTT
NA	TRBV7-9	TRBJ1-2	NA	CASSLGRRDGYTF	TGTGCCAGCAGCTTAGGGCGGAGGGATGGCTACACCTTC
NA	TRBV28	TRBJ1-6	once	CASSLPLGGASYNSPLHF	TGTGCCAGCAGTTTACCACTTGGGGGGGCCTCCTATAATTCACCCCTCCACTTT
NA	TRBV18	TRBJ1-4	NA	CASSQGVNEKLFF	TGTGCCAGCTCACAGGGGGTGAATGAAAAACTGTTTTTT
NA	TRBV16	TRBJ1-6	NA	CASSQYGPGRYSPLHF	TGTGCCAGCAGCCAATACGGGCCAGGGAGGTATTCACCCCTCCACTTT
TRBD1	TRBV9	TRBJ1-1	NA	CASSRTRQGAGGTEAFF	TGTGCCAGCAGTCGTACGAGGCAGGGGGCGGGAGGCACTGAAGCTTTCTTT
NA	TRBV6-5	TRBJ1-1	NA	CASRFTGSPTEAFF	TGTGCCAGCAGGTTCACAGGGTCCCCCACTGAAGCTTTCTTT
NA	TRBV5-1	TRBJ1-5	NA	CASSLSGGGMQPQHF	TGCGCCAGCAGCTTGAGTGGCGGGGGAATGCAGCCCCAGCATTTT
NA	TRBV9	TRBJ1-1	NA	CASSLYRATEAFF	TGTGCCAGCAGCTTATACAGGGCCACTGAAGCTTTCTTT
NA	TRBV4-1	TRBJ2-7	NA	CASSQERVSWTYEQYF	TGCGCCAGCAGCCAAGAGAGGGTGTCATGGACCTACGAGCAGTACTTC
TRBD1	TRBV11-2	TRBJ2-7	NA	CASTHARGSRRVYEQYF	TGTGCCAGCACCCATGCCAGGGGGTCCCGAAGGGTCTACGAGCAGTACTTC
NA	TRBV19	TRBJ1-5	NA	CASSYTVGIGQPQHF	TGTGCCAGTAGTTACACCGTGGGGATAGGACAGCCCCAGCATTTT
NA	TRBV11-2	TRBJ1-4	NA	CASSLVGGASTNEKLFF	TGTGCCAGCAGCTTAGTAGGAGGGGCATCAACTAATGAAAAACTGTTTTTT
NA	TRBV9	TRBJ1-4	NA	CASSEIQGVNEKLFF	TGTGCCAGCAGCGAAATACAGGGAGTCAATGAAAAACTGTTTTTT
NA	TRBV7-2	TRBJ1-6	NA	CASSLEGLASPLHF	TGTGCCAGCAGCTTAGAGGGGTTGGCTTCACCCCTCCACTTT
NA	TRBV10-3	TRBJ1-2	NA	CAISNRDQGGYTF	TGTGCCATCAGTAACCGGGACCAAGGTGGCTACACCTTC
TRBD1	TRBV7-8	TRBJ1-1	NA	CASSERDRGVNTEAFF	TGTGCCAGCAGCGAGCGGGACAGGGGGGTGAACACTGAAGCTTTCTTT
NA	TRBV4-3	TRBJ2-7	once	CASSQQTGSSYEQYF	TGCGCCAGCAGCCAACAGACCGGAAGCTCCTACGAGCAGTACTTC
NA	TRBV7-2	TRBJ2-3	NA	CASSLVTGQTDTQYF	TGTGCCAGCAGCTTAGTTACGGGGCAAACAGATACGCAGTATTTT
NA	TRBV7-3	TRBJ2-2	NA	CASSLQAGPSAGELFF	TGTGCCAGCAGCTTACAGGCGGGCCCTAGCGCCGGGGAGCTGTTTTTT